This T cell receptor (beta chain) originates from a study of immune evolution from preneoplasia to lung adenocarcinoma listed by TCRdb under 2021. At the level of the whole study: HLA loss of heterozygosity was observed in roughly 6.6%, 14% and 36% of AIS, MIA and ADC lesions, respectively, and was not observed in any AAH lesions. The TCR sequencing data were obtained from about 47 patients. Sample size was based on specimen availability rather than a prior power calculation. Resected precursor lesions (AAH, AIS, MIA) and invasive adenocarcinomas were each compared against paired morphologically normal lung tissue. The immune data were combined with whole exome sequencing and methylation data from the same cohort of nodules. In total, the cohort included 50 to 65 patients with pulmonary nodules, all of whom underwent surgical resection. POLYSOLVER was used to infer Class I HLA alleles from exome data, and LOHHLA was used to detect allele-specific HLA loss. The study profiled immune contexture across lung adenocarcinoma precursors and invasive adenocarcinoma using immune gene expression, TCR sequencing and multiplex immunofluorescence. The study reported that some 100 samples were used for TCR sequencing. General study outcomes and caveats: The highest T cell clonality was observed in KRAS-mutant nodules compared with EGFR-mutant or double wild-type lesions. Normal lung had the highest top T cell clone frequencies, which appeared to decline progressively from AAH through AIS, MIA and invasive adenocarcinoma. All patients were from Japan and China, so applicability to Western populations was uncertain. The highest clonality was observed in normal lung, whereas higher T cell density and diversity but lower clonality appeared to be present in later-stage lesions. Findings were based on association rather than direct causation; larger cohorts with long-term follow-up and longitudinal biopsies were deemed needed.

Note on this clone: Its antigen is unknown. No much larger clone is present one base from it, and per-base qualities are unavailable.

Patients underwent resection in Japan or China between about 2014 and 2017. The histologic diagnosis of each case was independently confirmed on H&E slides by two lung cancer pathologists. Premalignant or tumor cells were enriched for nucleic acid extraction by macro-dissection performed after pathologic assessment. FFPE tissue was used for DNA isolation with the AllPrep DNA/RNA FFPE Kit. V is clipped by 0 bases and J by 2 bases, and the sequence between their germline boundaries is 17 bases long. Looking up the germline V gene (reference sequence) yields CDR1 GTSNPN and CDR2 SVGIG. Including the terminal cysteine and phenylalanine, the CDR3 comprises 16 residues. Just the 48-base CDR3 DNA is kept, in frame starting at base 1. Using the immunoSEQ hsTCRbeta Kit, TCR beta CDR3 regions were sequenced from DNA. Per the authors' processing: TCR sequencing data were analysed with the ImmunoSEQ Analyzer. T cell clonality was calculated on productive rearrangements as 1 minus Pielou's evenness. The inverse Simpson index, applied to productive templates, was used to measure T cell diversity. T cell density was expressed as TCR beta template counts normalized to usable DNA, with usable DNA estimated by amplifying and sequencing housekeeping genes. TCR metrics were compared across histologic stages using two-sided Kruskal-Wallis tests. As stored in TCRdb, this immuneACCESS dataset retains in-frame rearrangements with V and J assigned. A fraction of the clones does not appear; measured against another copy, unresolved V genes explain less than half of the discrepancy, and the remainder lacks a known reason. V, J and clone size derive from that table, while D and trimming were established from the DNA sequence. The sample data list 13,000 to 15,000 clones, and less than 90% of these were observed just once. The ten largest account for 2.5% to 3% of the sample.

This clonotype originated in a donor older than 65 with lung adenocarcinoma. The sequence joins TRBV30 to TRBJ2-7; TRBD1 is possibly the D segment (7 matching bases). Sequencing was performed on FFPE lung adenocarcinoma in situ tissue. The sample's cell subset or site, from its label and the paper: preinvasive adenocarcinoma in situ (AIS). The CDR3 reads CAWSVLRRGPPYEQYF. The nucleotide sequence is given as TGTGCCTGGAGTGTACTGAGGAGGGGGCCACCCTACGAGCAGTACTTC.